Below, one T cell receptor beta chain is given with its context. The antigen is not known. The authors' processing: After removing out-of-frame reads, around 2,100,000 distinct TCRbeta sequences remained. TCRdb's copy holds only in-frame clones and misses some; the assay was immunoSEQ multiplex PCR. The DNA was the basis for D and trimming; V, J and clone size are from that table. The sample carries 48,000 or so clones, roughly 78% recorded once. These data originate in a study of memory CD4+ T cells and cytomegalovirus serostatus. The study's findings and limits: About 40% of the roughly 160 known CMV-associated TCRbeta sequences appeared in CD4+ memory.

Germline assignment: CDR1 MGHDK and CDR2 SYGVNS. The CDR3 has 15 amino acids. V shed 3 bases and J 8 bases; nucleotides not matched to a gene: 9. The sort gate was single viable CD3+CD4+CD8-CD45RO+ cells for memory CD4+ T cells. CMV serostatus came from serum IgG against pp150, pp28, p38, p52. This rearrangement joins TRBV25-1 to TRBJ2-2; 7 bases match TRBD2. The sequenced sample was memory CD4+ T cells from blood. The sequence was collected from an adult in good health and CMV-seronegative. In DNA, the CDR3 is TGTGCCAGCAGTGAGCGGTACGGGGAGGGAGGGGAGCTGTTTTTT. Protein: CASSERYGEGGELFF. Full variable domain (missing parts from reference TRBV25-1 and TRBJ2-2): EADIYQTPRYLVIGTGKKITLECSQTMGHDKMYWYQQDPGMELHLIHYSYGVNSTEKGDLSSESTVSRIRTEHFPLTLESARPSHTSQYLCASSERYGEGGELFFGEGSRLTVL.